The clone carrying this T cell receptor beta chain was observed at least ten times. The antigen is unknown. The record originates from a study of spatial heterogeneity in lung cancer. Study as a whole: Each time, sequencing found more beta-chain sequences than alpha-chain sequences. In raw reads, more than 9.5 appearances on average were recorded for each unique TCR and UMI combination. Broader study findings: Ubiquitous expanded tumor TCRs surfaced in blood more at resection than they did at follow-up.

The CDR3 covers 15 residues. Germline CDR1 and CDR2: SGHTA and FQGNSA. V was pared by 6 bases and J by 0 bases, with 6 bases of the junction left unmatched. Time point given: sample taken at primary tumor resection. Tumor, nontumor lung or frozen PBMC supplied whole RNA, sequenced without sorting. On each TCR cDNA molecule, a unique molecular identifier was present. TCRdb redid the calling of the 5' RACE reads with MiXCR, one entry per CDR3 protein. The sample records around 60,000 distinct CDR3 sequences, approximately 8.9% being singletons. The sample in question was PBMCs, obtained at surgery. This chain uses TRBV7-2 with TRBJ2-5; TRBD1 matches at 8 bases. This clonotype originated in a female donor with early-stage non-small cell lung cancer. The CDR3 DNA follows: TGTGCCAGCAGTACGACAGGGGTGTACCAAGAGACCCAGTACTTC. Translated, it gives CASSTTGVYQETQYF. Combining the CDR3 with reference TRBV7-2 and TRBJ2-5 gives the whole variable domain GAGVSQSPSNKVTEKGKDVELRCDPISGHTALYWYRQSLGQGLEFLIYFQGNSAPDKSGLPSDRFSAERTGGSVSTLTIQRTQQEDSAVYLCASSTTGVYQETQYFGPGTRLLVL.